The 21 T cell receptor beta chains listed next were all sequenced from one sample in a study of blood T cell repertoires in COVID-19. Only in-frame clones appear in the TCRdb table, and some are missing; sequencing was by immunoSEQ multiplex PCR. Among 200,000 to 250,000 clones listed, 75% to 85% were seen once. The specimen was peripheral blood. The source is a woman in her 70s with acute or convalescent COVID-19.

This clone was counted between two and nine times. This sequence joins TRBV29-1 and TRBJ1-1; D is possibly TRBD1 (6 bases). The V and J ends lost 3 bases and 2 bases respectively, with 13 bases between them. The CDR3 sequence is 14 residues long. Germline V gene sequence: CDR1 SQVTM, CDR2 ANQGSEA. CDR3 in DNA: TGCAGCGTTGATCCATCACAGGGAAACACTGAAGCTTTCTTT. It is translated as CSVDPSQGNTEAFF.

There are a few counts of this clone. V gene TRBV6-5 combines with J gene TRBJ1-1, with D hard to call. Trimming stripped 3 bases from V and 6 bases from J, with 11 bases between. In germline, CDR1 is MNHEY, CDR2 SVGAGI. CDR3 length equals 13 residues. The CDR3 loop is CASSYGSHAEAFF. CDR3 coding DNA: TGTGCCAGCAGTTATGGCTCTCACGCTGAAGCTTTCTTT.

This sequence joins TRBV4-1 and TRBJ1-4; D is perhaps TRBD1 (6 bases). Germline V gene data show CDR1 as MGHRA and CDR2 as YSYEKL. The CDR3 is made up of 15 amino acids. Trimming left V 4 bases short and J 8 bases short, with 17 bases between. The CDR3 DNA reads as TGCGCCAGCAGCCGAGACGGGGGGGGCGGAGAAAAACTGTTTTTT. This gives the protein CASSRDGGGGEKLFF.

The chain links TRBV3-1 (or the pseudogene TRBV3-2) to TRBJ1-5; D is unclear. The CDR3 length is 14 residues. Germline lookup yields CDR1 LGHDT and CDR2 YNNKEL (reference sequence). The germline V and J ends were trimmed by 4 bases and 2 bases, with 9 bases remaining between them. The CDR3, as DNA: TGTGCCAGCAGCCGGTCCAGCGGCAATCAGCCCCAGCATTTT. This codes for CASSRSSGNQPQHF.

The genes are TRBV28 and TRBJ1-2; D might be TRBD1 (5 bases). The CDR3 has 15 residues. The V gene's germline CDR1 is MDHEN and CDR2 SYDVKM. V was clipped by 3 bases and J by 4 bases, with 15 bases between them. Here the CDR3 reads CASSLVGPRLYGYTF. The CDR3 DNA reads as TGTGCCAGCAGTTTGGTGGGGCCAAGGCTCTATGGCTACACCTTC.

This clone was recorded once. The genes are TRBV25-1 and TRBJ1-2; D unresolved. The germline V and J ends were trimmed by 5 bases and 3 bases, with 4 bases remaining between them. CDR1 and CDR2 (germline): MGHDK, SYGVNS. The CDR3 length is 11 residues. DNA for the CDR3: TGTGCCAGCAGTACTTACTATGGCTACACCTTC. As protein: CASSTYYGYTF.

This chain joins TRBV28 and TRBJ1-1, with TRBD1 as a possible D gene (5 bases). Germline assignment: CDR1 MDHEN and CDR2 SYDVKM. V was shortened by 5 bases and J by 7 bases, with 20 bases between the two germline ends. This CDR3 comprises 15 residues. The CDR3 here is CASSVVSIRGDEAFF. The CDR3 bases are TGTGCCAGCAGTGTGGTATCTATAAGGGGCGATGAAGCTTTCTTT.

The chain links TRBV11-3 to TRBJ2-2; D is unresolved. Trimming took off 0 bases at V and 8 bases at J, with 4 bases between the two ends. The CDR3 loop spans 12 amino acids. From germline, CDR1 is SGHNT and CDR2 YENEEA. In DNA, the CDR3 is TGTGCCAGCAGCTTAGAATTAGGGGAGCTGTTTTTT. This translates into CASSLELGELFF.

The chain combines TRBV10-3 with TRBJ2-7, with 7 bases fitting TRBD1. The V segment lost 6 bases and the J segment 4 bases; nucleotides outside the gene matches: 6. Germline values: CDR1 ENHRY, CDR2 SYGVKD. This CDR3 is 13 amino acids long. CDR3 DNA sequence: TGTGCCATCAGGGACAGGCTTATTTACGAGCAGTACTTC. Translating gives CAIRDRLIYEQYF.

The V call is TRBV7-2, the J call TRBJ2-2; D not resolved. Trimming took 4 bases from V and 1 from J, leaving 7 bases between them. This CDR3 comprises 14 residues. CDR1 SGHTA and CDR2 FQGNSA come from the germline V gene. DNA of the CDR3: TGTGCCAGCAGCTCTCGACAGAACACCGGGGAGCTGTTTTTT. The encoded protein is CASSSRQNTGELFF.

This clone was seen once. V and J are TRBV6-6 and TRBJ2-3, with 9 bases matching TRBD1. V lost 0 bases, J lost 5 bases, and 6 bases stayed unmatched. The CDR3 extends over 16 amino acids. The germline CDR1 and CDR2 sequences are MNHNY and SVGAGI (reference sequence). The CDR3 sequence: CASSYSLQGAGDTQYF. In DNA, the CDR3 is TGTGCCAGCAGTTACTCTCTACAGGGGGCAGGAGATACGCAGTATTTT.

The CDR3: CATEDRAGAYEQYF. The CDR3 bases are TGTGCCACCGAGGACAGGGCAGGGGCCTACGAGCAGTACTTC. The chain carries TRBV10-3 and TRBJ2-7; 8 nucleotides line up with TRBD1. The germline V gene encodes CDR1 ENHRY and CDR2 SYGVKD. V dropped 10 bases and J dropped 2; count of bases not matched to a gene: 10. The CDR3 is 14 residues long.

The V call is TRBV15, the J call TRBJ2-2; D is ambiguous. CDR3 length equals 16 residues. Germline CDR1 is LNHNV and CDR2 is YYDKDF (reference sequence). Trimming took 1 base from V and 4 from J, leaving 13 bases between them. The CDR3 region is CATSRVVFGGTGELFF. CDR3 nucleotide sequence: TGTGCCACCAGCAGAGTAGTTTTTGGCGGCACCGGGGAGCTGTTTTTT.

This clone was seen many times. The chain recombines TRBV11-2 with TRBJ2-5, with D uncertain. The CDR3 loop spans 12 amino acids. Germline V gene data show CDR1 as SGHAT and CDR2 as FQNNGV. V lost 3 bases, J lost 7 bases, and 9 bases lay in between. CDR3 sequence: CASSFGGGTQYF. As DNA, the CDR3 is TGTGCCAGCAGCTTTGGCGGTGGGACCCAGTACTTC.

V and J are TRBV3-1 (or the pseudogene TRBV3-2) and TRBJ2-7, with TRBD1 matching 8 bases. CDR1 is LGHDT, CDR2 YNNKEL, per germline (reference sequence). With 4 bases clipped from V and 3 bases from J, the junction kept 5 bases outside the gene matches. This CDR3 is built from 14 residues. The CDR3: CASSPAGGFYEQYF. For the CDR3, the DNA is TGTGCCAGCAGCCCCGCAGGGGGCTTCTACGAGCAGTACTTC.

The chain combines TRBV18 with TRBJ1-1; tentative D call: TRBD1 (6 bases). This CDR3 contains 14 residues. The ends were cut back, 3 bases at V and 11 bases at J, with 19 bases in the middle. Germline V CDR1 and CDR2: KGHSH, LQKENI. DNA of the CDR3: TGTGCCAGCTCACCCCCCGCAGGGGACATTTTGGCTTTCTTT. It specifies CASSPPAGDILAFF.

In its sample, this clone was seen a few times. The CDR3 here is CASSRTGGENTIYF. As DNA, the CDR3 is TGTGCCAGCAGCCGGACAGGGGGCGAAAACACCATATATTTT. This chain joins TRBV28 and TRBJ1-3, with 11 nucleotides matching TRBD1. V shed 6 bases and J 6 bases; nucleotides not matched to a gene: 4. This CDR3 comprises 14 residues. Germline-derived CDR1 and CDR2 are MDHEN and SYDVKM.

V is TRBV6-1 and J is TRBJ1-3; the match to TRBD1 covers 7 bases. This CDR3 spans 16 amino acids. The germline V gene encodes CDR1 MNHNS and CDR2 SASEGT. J lost 2 bases, V lost 4 bases, and 8 bases had no gene match. The CDR3 loop reads CASSVTGTATGNTIYF. CDR3 coding DNA: TGTGCCAGCAGTGTGACAGGGACAGCGACTGGAAACACCATATATTTT.

This clone was observed a single time. The rearrangement links TRBV5-6 to TRBJ2-7; unclear D gene. CDR3 length: 12 amino acids. CDR1 is SGHDT and CDR2 is YYEEEE in the germline V gene. V dropped 0 bases and J dropped 11 bases, with 12 bases sitting between them. As DNA, the CDR3 is TGTGCCAGCAGCTTGGTATCGCAGGCTGAGTACTTC. The encoded protein is CASSLVSQAEYF.

The chain recombines TRBV9 with TRBJ2-2; 7 bases are a match to TRBD1. The germline V gene encodes CDR1 SGDLS and CDR2 YYNGEE. With V trimmed by 3 bases and J by 2 bases, 4 bases remained unmatched. This CDR3 is built from 15 residues. The CDR3, as DNA: TGTGCCAGCAGCGCCGGGACAGTTAACACCGGGGAGCTGTTTTTT. Protein: CASSAGTVNTGELFF.

The genes are TRBV3-1 (or the pseudogene TRBV3-2) and TRBJ1-5; perhaps TRBD1 as D (5 bases). The V and J ends lost 1 base and 3 bases respectively, with 13 bases between them. There are 16 residues in the CDR3. CDR1 and CDR2 from the germline V gene are LGHDT and YNNKEL (reference sequence). CDR3 sequence: CASSQGSYRYNQPQHF. In DNA form, the CDR3 reads TGTGCCAGCAGCCAAGGAAGTTACAGGTACAATCAGCCCCAGCATTTT.